This passage covers 32 T cell receptor beta chains from one sample sequenced in a study of T cells in Graves' hyperthyroidism and ophthalmopathy. Authors of the study amplified TCR beta CDR3 regions from RNA transcripts. An initial round of RT-PCR targeting the TCR CDR3 relied on the HTBI primer set. TCRdb independently ran MiXCR on the multiplex PCR reads; one entry per CDR3 protein. The table shows over 500,000 distinct CDR3 sequences, with 14% occurring only once. The sample taken for sequencing was blood. The receptors were gathered from a woman in her 40s with Graves' hyperthyroidism.

In DNA, the CDR3 is TGCGCCAGCAGCTTGGCCATCACTAGCGGGAGAACCGGGGAGCTGTTTTTT. Protein product: CASSLAITSGRTGELFF. The chain couples TRBV5-1 to TRBJ2-2; 11 positions match TRBD2. Per germline, CDR1 SGHRS and CDR2 YFSETQ. The V and J ends lost 0 bases and 5 bases, in that order; junction bases with no gene match: 6. The CDR3 extends over 17 amino acids. The full variable domain, rest sourced from reference TRBV5-1 and TRBJ2-2, is KAGVTQTPRYLIKTRGQQVTLSCSPISGHRSVSWYQQTPGQGLQFLFEYFSETQRNKGNFPGRFSGRQFSNSRSEMNVSTLELGDSALYLCASSLAITSGRTGELFFGEGSRLTVL.

In its sample, this clonotype was seen many times. The chain has TRBV3-1 and TRBJ2-7; a possible D gene is TRBD2 (5 bases). Germline V gene sequence: CDR1 LGHDT, CDR2 YNNKEL (reference sequence). This CDR3 comprises 14 residues. V was trimmed by 5 bases and J by 4 bases, leaving 15 bases between them. The CDR3 sequence is CASSNPGNYYEQYF. Here the CDR3 DNA reads TGTGCCAGCAGCAACCCGGGAAACTATTACGAGCAGTACTTC.

This clonotype occurred a few times. The chain joins TRBV6-1 to TRBJ2-4; D perhaps matches TRBD1 (6 bases). Per germline, CDR1 MNHNS and CDR2 SASEGT. There are 15 residues in the CDR3. V dropped 7 bases and J dropped 0 bases, with 13 bases sitting between them. The CDR3 sequence: CASNLQGLAKNIQYF. The DNA for the CDR3 is TGTGCCAGCAACCTACAGGGATTAGCCAAAAACATTCAGTACTTC.

This clonotype occurred a few times. This chain links TRBV9 with TRBJ2-6; D is perhaps TRBD2 (5 bases). Trimming pared 5 bases from V and 3 bases from J, leaving 15 bases between. The CDR3 is 16 residues long. Germline V gene lookup returns CDR1 SGDLS and CDR2 YYNGEE. The chain's CDR3 is CASRDSLRYGANVLTF. CDR3 sequence (DNA): TGTGCCAGCAGGGACTCGCTGCGATATGGGGCCAACGTCCTGACTTTC.

This clonotype was counted at least ten times. The V gene is TRBV7-9, the J gene TRBJ2-3, with 7 positions matching TRBD2. The CDR3 consists of 16 residues. V was pared by 3 bases and J by 0 bases, with 6 bases of the junction left unmatched. CDR1 SEHNR and CDR2 FQNEAQ come from the germline V gene (reference sequence). The CDR3 loop is CASSFPLASSTDTQYF. The DNA for the CDR3 is TGTGCCAGCAGCTTTCCACTAGCGTCTAGCACAGATACGCAGTATTTT. The full variable domain, with the rest looked up from reference TRBV7-9 and TRBJ2-3, is DTGVSQNPRHKITKRGQNVTFRCDPISEHNRLYWYRQTLGQGPEFLTYFQNEAQLEKSRLLSDRFSAERPKGSFSTLEIQRTEQGDSAMYLCASSFPLASSTDTQYFGPGTRLTVL.

This chain connects TRBV9 to TRBJ1-3; D remains ambiguous. Trimming cost V 3 bases and J 1 base, with 17 bases left between them. CDR3 length: 17 residues. The germline V gene has CDR1 SGDLS and CDR2 YYNGEE. DNA for the CDR3: TGTGCCAGCAGCGCCCCCAAAGGAGACCAGTCTGGAAACACCATATATTTT. Amino acid sequence: CASSAPKGDQSGNTIYF. The full variable domain, completed using reference TRBV9 and TRBJ1-3, is DSGVTQTPKHLITATGQRVTLRCSPRSGDLSVYWYQQSLDQGLQFLIQYYNGEERAKGNILERFSAQQFPDLHSELNLSSLELGDSALYFCASSAPKGDQSGNTIYFGEGSWLTVV.

A few counts support this clonotype. This rearrangement joins TRBV7-6 to TRBJ1-4; D gene unclear. The CDR3 is 16 residues long. V was clipped by 3 bases and J by 4 bases, with 15 bases between them. In germline, CDR1 is SGHVS, CDR2 FNYEAQ. CDR3 sequence reads: CASSFPLPANNEKLFF. CDR3 coding DNA: TGTGCCAGCAGCTTTCCCCTTCCGGCTAATAATGAAAAACTGTTTTTT.

This clonotype was counted a few times. The chain recombines TRBV7-2 with TRBJ1-3; tentatively, D is TRBD1 (6 bases). This CDR3 is built from 15 residues. Trimming left V 1 base short and J 0 bases short, with 7 bases between. Germline V CDR1 and CDR2: SGHTA, FQGNSA. CDR3 bases: TGTGCCAGCAGCTTAGGGACAGCCTCTGGAAACACCATATATTTT. Protein: CASSLGTASGNTIYF.

The chain uses TRBV20-1 and TRBJ2-5; a possible D gene is TRBD1 (5 bases). The CDR3 is made up of 13 amino acids. The ends were cut back, 3 bases at V and 5 bases at J, with 13 bases in the middle. Germline V CDR1 and CDR2: DFQATT, SNEGSKA (reference sequence). Here the CDR3 DNA reads TGCAGTGCTAGGCGTGGGGCTGGGGAGACCCAGTACTTC. It specifies CSARRGAGETQYF.

The rearrangement joins TRBV5-6 to TRBJ2-3, with 9 bases matching TRBD2. This CDR3 has 15 residues. Losses at the gene ends were 0 bases for V and 5 bases for J; bases not matched to a gene: 4. The germline V gene encodes CDR1 SGHDT and CDR2 YYEEEE. The CDR3 DNA follows: TGTGCCAGCAGCTTGGGGACACTAGCGGGAGATACGCAGTATTTT. Translating it yields CASSLGTLAGDTQYF. The entire variable domain, with the rest obtained from reference TRBV5-6 and TRBJ2-3, is as follows: DAGVTQSPTHLIKTRGQQVTLRCSPKSGHDTVSWYQQALGQGPQFIFQYYEEEERQRGNFPDRFSGHQFPNYSSELNVNALLLGDSALYLCASSLGTLAGDTQYFGPGTRLTVL.

This clonotype occurred many times. This chain connects TRBV11-2 to TRBJ2-1; 9 nucleotides align to TRBD2. The V and J ends lost 1 base and 7 bases, in that order; junction bases with no gene match: 5. Germline V lookup: CDR1 SGHAT, CDR2 FQNNGV. CDR3 length equals 15 residues. The CDR3 reads CASSLGASGVNEQFF. The CDR3 DNA sequence: TGTGCCAGCAGCTTAGGGGCTAGCGGGGTAAATGAGCAGTTCTTC.

This clonotype was found many times. The chain carries TRBV30 and TRBJ1-2; unclear D gene. The CDR3 has 12 residues. CDR1 and CDR2 (germline): GTSNPN, SVGIG (reference sequence). Trimming stripped 1 base from V and 2 bases from J, with 5 bases between. The CDR3 loop is CAWSGRNYGYTF. The CDR3 DNA reads as TGTGCCTGGAGTGGGCGGAACTATGGCTACACCTTC.

This clonotype was detected ten times or more. The chain has TRBV3-1 and TRBJ2-1; 8 bases match TRBD2. The CDR3 contains 14 residues. Germline loops: CDR1 LGHDT, CDR2 YNNKEL (reference sequence). The J segment lost 5 bases and the V segment lost 3 bases, leaving 3 bases of the junction unmatched. The CDR3 here is CASSQRTSNNEQFF. The CDR3 DNA follows: TGTGCCAGCAGCCAGAGGACTAGCAACAATGAGCAGTTCTTC.

About this clonotype: A much larger clone differs from this one at a single base, so this may be a read error. This sequence joins TRBV6-1 and TRBJ2-1; D may be TRBD2 (6 bases). Germline CDR1 and CDR2: MNHNS and SASEGT. The CDR3 is 15 residues long. V was trimmed by 2 bases and J by 12 bases, leaving 20 bases between them. The CDR3 DNA follows: TGTGCCAGCAGTGAACAGGCGGGAAAGGTTTTGGGGCAGTTCTTC. The encoded protein is CASSEQAGKVLGQFF.

The V and J genes are TRBV20-1 and TRBJ2-5; D could derive from TRBD1 or TRBD2 (6 bases each). The germline CDR1 and CDR2 sequences are DFQATT and SNEGSKA (reference sequence). The CDR3 is made up of 13 amino acids. V was pared by 2 bases and J by 5 bases, with 12 bases between. CDR3 amino acids: CSARTGAGETQYF. The CDR3 DNA reads as TGCAGTGCTAGAACGGGGGCGGGGGAGACCCAGTACTTC.

The rearrangement joins TRBV20-1 to TRBJ2-7; 14 positions agree with TRBD2. The V segment lost 0 bases and the J segment 2 bases; nucleotides outside the gene matches: 6. Germline V gene sequence: CDR1 DFQATT, CDR2 SNEGSKA (reference sequence). This CDR3 has 17 amino acids. CDR3 sequence reads: CSARDPGLAGDPYEQYF. CDR3 bases: TGCAGTGCTAGAGATCCGGGACTAGCGGGAGACCCCTACGAGCAGTACTTC.

The gene calls are TRBV20-1 and TRBJ1-6, with D hard to call. Germline CDR1 and CDR2: DFQATT and SNEGSKA (reference sequence). V was pared by 5 bases and J by 6 bases, with 14 bases between. The CDR3 length is 14 residues. The DNA for the CDR3 is TGCAGTGCTCCCGCCGACGGCTTTAATTCACCCCTCCACTTT. Translating gives CSAPADGFNSPLHF.

This clonotype was seen many times. The genes are TRBV2 and TRBJ2-7; D is possibly TRBD1 (6 bases). CDR3 size: 14 residues. With 6 bases removed from V and 3 bases from J, the gap between germline ends came to 15 bases. The germline V gene encodes CDR1 SNHLY and CDR2 FYNNEI. This chain's CDR3 is CASRRNGGGYEQYF. The CDR3 coding sequence is TGTGCCAGCAGAAGGAATGGGGGCGGCTACGAGCAGTACTTC.

This clonotype was seen at least ten times. The V and J genes are TRBV6-1 and TRBJ1-6; D remains unclear. The CDR3 has 13 amino acids. V gave up 2 bases and J gave up 1 base, with 0 bases separating them. The germline V gene has CDR1 MNHNS and CDR2 SASEGT. The CDR3 coding sequence is TGTGCCAGCAGTGAATCCTATAATTCACCCCTCCACTTT. Its protein product is CASSESYNSPLHF.

This clonotype was observed at least ten times. The chain combines TRBV12-5 with TRBJ2-5, with 9 bases matching TRBD2. CDR3 length: 17 amino acids. The trim removed 2 bases at V and 2 bases at J, leaving 9 bases unmatched. Germline CDR1 is LGHNT and CDR2 is FRNRAP. The CDR3 sequence is CASGLSSLAGLQETQYF. For the CDR3, the DNA is TGTGCTAGTGGTTTGAGTAGCCTAGCGGGGTTACAAGAGACCCAGTACTTC.

The chain recombines TRBV28 with TRBJ1-1; D perhaps matches TRBD1 (5 bases). CDR3 length: 16 amino acids. V was clipped by 6 bases and J by 1 base, with 18 bases between them. Germline values: CDR1 MDHEN, CDR2 SYDVKM. The DNA of the CDR3 is TGTGCCAGCAGCCCTTGGTGGGACCCTAGGAACACTGAAGCTTTCTTT. Its translation is CASSPWWDPRNTEAFF.

This clonotype occurred many times. This chain links TRBV11-3 with TRBJ2-1; 9 bases are shared with TRBD2. The CDR3 sequence is 14 residues long. The V gene end was trimmed by 5 bases and the J gene end by 6 bases; junction bases not matched to a gene: 5. Germline V gives CDR1 SGHNT, CDR2 YENEEA. The CDR3 coding sequence is TGTGCCAGCAGCATAATTAGCGGGAGCAATGAGCAGTTCTTC. Protein: CASSIISGSNEQFF.

V gene TRBV20-1 combines with J gene TRBJ2-7; 8 bases agree with TRBD2. This CDR3 has 16 amino acids. Germline V CDR1 and CDR2: DFQATT, SNEGSKA (reference sequence). V lost 3 bases to trimming and J lost 2 bases; unmatched junction nucleotides: 12. The CDR3 DNA is TGCAGTGCTAGGTCACTGGGGGCGGGAGGCGCCTACGAGCAGTACTTC. Encoded protein: CSARSLGAGGAYEQYF.

This clonotype was seen ten or more times. The chain is built from TRBV5-1 and TRBJ2-3; 12 positions match TRBD2. Germline lookup yields CDR1 SGHRS and CDR2 YFSETQ. The junction had 3 bases not matched to a gene; V was cut back by 4 bases and J by 6 bases. The CDR3 loop spans 14 amino acids. CDR3 protein: CASSTLAGGDTQYF. In DNA, the CDR3 is TGCGCCAGCAGCACCCTAGCGGGGGGGGATACGCAGTATTTT.

This clonotype was seen many times. The chain recombines TRBV9 with TRBJ2-3; D unclear. The CDR3 contains 16 residues. The germline V gene encodes CDR1 SGDLS and CDR2 YYNGEE. V lost 0 bases, J lost 0 bases, and 11 bases lay in between. The CDR3 protein is CASSVDRATSTDTQYF. The CDR3 DNA reads as TGTGCCAGCAGCGTAGATCGGGCGACGAGCACAGATACGCAGTATTTT.

This clonotype was seen at least ten times. V usage is TRBV30 and J usage is TRBJ1-1; 8 bases line up with TRBD1. V lost 3 bases to trimming and J lost 7 bases; unmatched junction nucleotides: 4. Germline CDR1 is GTSNPN and CDR2 is SVGIG (reference sequence). CDR3 size: 12 residues. CDR3 bases: TGTGCCTGGAGGGCCGGGACAGGTGAAGCTTTCTTT. Amino acid sequence: CAWRAGTGEAFF. The whole variable domain, filled in from reference TRBV30 and TRBJ1-1, reads SQTIHQWPATLVQPVGSPLSLECTVEGTSNPNLYWYRQAAGRGLQLLFYSVGIGQISSEVPQNLSASRPQDRQFILSSKKLLLSDSGFYLCAWRAGTGEAFFGQGTRLTVV.

The table lists this clonotype with many counts. The chain recombines TRBV28 with TRBJ2-3, with D unresolved. This CDR3 is 13 amino acids long. The germline V gene has CDR1 MDHEN and CDR2 SYDVKM. Trimming cost V 4 bases and J 2 bases, with 7 bases left between them. For the CDR3, the DNA is TGTGCCAGCAGTTCGACGTACACAGATACGCAGTATTTT. It translates to CASSSTYTDTQYF.

The chain recombines TRBV20-1 with TRBJ1-3, with D perhaps TRBD1 (5 bases). Germline CDR1 and CDR2: DFQATT and SNEGSKA (reference sequence). This CDR3 contains 15 residues. V lost 0 bases to trimming and J lost 0 bases, with 9 bases between them. The CDR3, as DNA: TGCAGTGCTAGAGAACGGGGGAGCTCTGGAAACACCATATATTTT. It yields the protein CSARERGSSGNTIYF.

This sequence joins TRBV29-1 and TRBJ2-1; the D is unclear. The CDR3 is 14 amino acids. Between the trimmed V and J ends, which lost 3 bases and 1 base, there was a span of 10 bases. In germline, CDR1 is SQVTM, CDR2 ANQGSEA. DNA for the CDR3: TGCAGCGTTGATGCTGCGGATTCCTACAATGAGCAGTTCTTC. Amino acid sequence: CSVDAADSYNEQFF.

Ten or more counts support this clonotype. The rearrangement joins TRBV20-1 to TRBJ2-6; 12 nucleotides line up with TRBD2. The V segment lost 1 base and the J segment 4 bases; nucleotides outside the gene matches: 5. Germline V lookup: CDR1 DFQATT, CDR2 SNEGSKA (reference sequence). The CDR3 is 17 residues long. The CDR3: CSARVPSGRGGANVLTF. DNA of the CDR3: TGCAGTGCTAGAGTCCCTAGCGGGAGGGGCGGGGCCAACGTCCTGACTTTC.

This clonotype was counted many times. This chain joins TRBV7-2 and TRBJ2-7; 8 nucleotides align to TRBD2. J was trimmed by 2 bases and V by 0 bases; bases with no gene match: 3. CDR1 SGHTA and CDR2 FQGNSA come from the germline V gene. The CDR3 length is 15 residues. The CDR3 protein is CASSLAALAAYEQYF. The CDR3 coding sequence is TGTGCCAGCAGCTTAGCCGCACTAGCGGCCTACGAGCAGTACTTC.

The chain uses TRBV5-6 and TRBJ2-6; TRBD1 aligns across 7 bases. This CDR3 contains 15 residues. Trimming at V came to 4 bases and at J to 3 bases, leaving 4 bases not matched to a gene. Germline CDR1 and CDR2: SGHDT and YYEEEE. CDR3 residues: CASSEGAGGANVLTF. Written as DNA, the CDR3 is TGTGCCAGCAGCGAGGGGGCAGGTGGGGCCAACGTCCTGACTTTC.